The present T cell receptor beta chain was sequenced within a study of blood T cell repertoires in COVID-19. As for the study in general: PBMCs, B-cell-depleted T cells, or T cells provided the cDNA or gDNA that made up the material.

Sequenced by immunoSEQ multiplex PCR; TCRdb stores in-frame clones only, minus some. The table has 300,000 to 450,000 clones, over 75% seen once. As to this clone: A junction end diverges from the germline sequence, so it may reflect a read error.

Germline V gene lookup returns CDR1 SGDLS and CDR2 YYNGEE. The CDR3 is 15 amino acids. The TCR originated in an older woman with COVID-19, enrolled during active disease. The sequenced sample consisted of peripheral blood. This chain uses TRBV9 with TRBJ2-1; 11 bases fit TRBD2. The CDR3 DNA is TGTGCCAGCAACGTAGCGGGGGGGTCATACAATGAGCAGTTCTTC. Amino acid sequence: CASNVAGGSYNEQFF.